The 15 T cell receptor beta chains given below trace back to one sample, sequenced in a study of T cell responses to AZD1222 COVID-19 vaccine. The data were produced by immunoSEQ multiplex PCR, yet TCRdb's version contains in-frame clones alone and is incomplete. The data hold approximately 96,000 clones, with about 86% observed a single time. The sample here was peripheral blood, taken 28 days after the second AZD1222 dose. These receptor sequences come from an adult who received the AZD1222 COVID-19 vaccine.

This clone was detected only once. V usage is TRBV3-1 (or the pseudogene TRBV3-2) and J usage is TRBJ1-1; D ambiguous. The germline V and J ends were trimmed by 3 bases and 2 bases, with 10 bases remaining between them. CDR3 length: 14 residues. Germline V lookup: CDR1 LGHDT, CDR2 YNNKEL (reference sequence). CDR3: CASSHANINTEAFF. CDR3 DNA: TGTGCCAGCAGCCACGCAAATATAAACACTGAAGCTTTCTTT.

The V and J genes are TRBV6-1 and TRBJ2-7; 8 nucleotides line up with TRBD2. Germline values: CDR1 MNHNS, CDR2 SASEGT. This CDR3 has 14 residues. J gave up 7 bases and V 1 base, and 6 bases lay outside the gene matches. The CDR3 DNA reads as TGTGCCAGCAGTGAAGTCCGGGGGGGCGGGGAGCAGTACTTC. Translation gives CASSEVRGGGEQYF.

The chain employs TRBV3-1 (or the pseudogene TRBV3-2) and TRBJ2-7, with unresolved D. The CDR3 has 13 residues. CDR1 and CDR2 (germline): LGHDT, YNNKEL (reference sequence). With 2 bases removed from V and 3 bases from J, the gap between germline ends came to 8 bases. CDR3 amino acids: CASSQSQFYEQYF. The CDR3 DNA reads as TGTGCCAGCAGCCAAAGTCAGTTCTACGAGCAGTACTTC.

This chain connects TRBV10-2 to TRBJ1-4; unclear D gene. The CDR3 has 15 amino acids. Germline-derived CDR1 and CDR2 are WSHSY and SAAADI. V was clipped by 2 bases and J by 6 bases, with 13 bases between them. DNA for the CDR3: TGCGCCAGCAGTGAGGTGGCACAAAGGCATGAAAAACTGTTTTTT. It translates to CASSEVAQRHEKLFF.

The rearrangement joins TRBV15 to TRBJ2-7; D remains ambiguous. Germline V gene data show CDR1 as LNHNV and CDR2 as YYDKDF (reference sequence). V lost 0 bases to trimming and J lost 3 bases, with 9 bases between them. The CDR3 has 14 residues. CDR3 amino acids: CATSREEGIYEQYF. The DNA for the CDR3 is TGTGCCACCAGCAGAGAAGAAGGTATCTACGAGCAGTACTTC.

A word on this clone: A junction boundary mismatches the germline segment, possibly from a read error. The chain employs TRBV6-5 and TRBJ2-7; TRBD2 matches 8 bases. The germline gives CDR1 MNHEY, CDR2 SVGAGI. The CDR3 loop spans 14 amino acids. In nucleotides, the CDR3 is TGTGCCAGCAGTTACTCTCTCACTTCTACGCGGGAGGACTTC. Its protein product is CASSYSLTSTREDF.

The chain is built from TRBV12-3 or TRBV12-4 and TRBJ1-5, with D uncertain. The V end was cut by 4 bases, the J end by 8 bases, with 6 bases between. The CDR3 is made up of 11 amino acids. This chain's CDR3 is CASSSWEPQHF. CDR3 sequence (DNA): TGTGCCAGCAGTTCGTGGGAGCCCCAGCATTTT.

The chain uses TRBV4-3 and TRBJ2-1; possibly TRBD2 for D (6 bases). Per the germline V gene, CDR1 is LGHNA and CDR2 is YSLEER. This CDR3 has 15 amino acids. Trimming pared 3 bases from V and 12 bases from J, leaving 21 bases between. CDR3 region: CASSQMGPGTGGQFF. CDR3 sequence (DNA): TGCGCCAGCAGCCAGATGGGACCGGGGACTGGTGGGCAGTTCTTC.

The chain employs TRBV4-1 and TRBJ1-4; no clear D gene. Trimming left V 0 bases short and J 1 base short, with 9 bases between. The germline CDR1 and CDR2 sequences are MGHRA and YSYEKL. The CDR3 is 16 amino acids. This chain's CDR3 is CASSQERRETNEKLFF. The CDR3 DNA sequence: TGCGCCAGCAGCCAAGAAAGGAGGGAAACTAATGAAAAACTGTTTTTT.

The genes are TRBV7-2 and TRBJ2-1; the match to TRBD1 covers 10 bases. The CDR3 totals 15 residues. Germline values: CDR1 SGHTA, CDR2 FQGNSA. With 4 bases clipped from V and 6 bases from J, the junction kept 6 bases outside the gene matches. This CDR3 reads CASSYGTGAVNEQFF. CDR3 bases: TGTGCCAGCAGCTACGGGACAGGGGCCGTCAATGAGCAGTTCTTC.

The V call is TRBV7-2, the J call TRBJ1-4; 7 bases align to TRBD1. Trimming took 3 bases from V and 8 from J; bases not matched to a gene: 6. There are 14 residues in the CDR3. CDR1 is SGHTA, CDR2 FQGNSA, per germline. CDR3 nucleotides: TGTGCCAGCAGCTTCGGGCAGGGGGAAGAAAAACTGTTTTTT. Protein product: CASSFGQGEEKLFF.

The gene calls are TRBV15 and TRBJ2-3, with D perhaps matching TRBD1 or TRBD2 (5 bases each). Germline CDR1 is LNHNV and CDR2 is YYDKDF (reference sequence). This CDR3 is 15 amino acids long. Trimming pared 0 bases from V and 4 bases from J, leaving 11 bases between. CDR3 DNA: TGTGCCACCAGCAGAGAGGGGGTTGGGGCAGATACGCAGTATTTT. Its translation: CATSREGVGADTQYF.

The gene calls are TRBV28 and TRBJ1-3, with D possibly matching TRBD1 (6 bases). V was cut by 1 base and J by 5 bases, with 18 bases left in between. The CDR3 is made up of 17 amino acids. Germline-derived CDR1 and CDR2 are MDHEN and SYDVKM. This chain's CDR3 is CASSLSVRTENRNTIYF. The CDR3 bases are TGTGCCAGCAGTTTATCTGTGCGGACAGAAAATAGAAACACCATATATTTT. Full variable domain (rest looked up from reference TRBV28 and TRBJ1-3): DVKVTQSSRYLVKRTGEKVFLECVQDMDHENMFWYRQDPGLGLRLIYFSYDVKMKEKGDIPEGYSVSREKKERFSLILESASTNQTSMYLCASSLSVRTENRNTIYFGEGSWLTVV.

This clone was recorded once. The rearrangement links TRBV10-3 to TRBJ1-2; D perhaps matches TRBD1 (5 bases). CDR1 and CDR2 (germline): ENHRY, SYGVKD. The CDR3 length is 14 residues. Trimming took 7 bases from V and 7 from J, leaving 19 bases between them. CDR3 sequence reads: CAITFGPGYPGYTF. The CDR3 nucleotides are TGTGCCATCACCTTCGGCCCAGGGTACCCTGGCTACACCTTC.

The V and J genes are TRBV28 and TRBJ1-2; D unclear. The germline V gene encodes CDR1 MDHEN and CDR2 SYDVKM. The CDR3 length is 14 residues. V lost 3 bases to trimming and J lost 8 bases, with 16 bases between them. CDR3 sequence: CASSFERQVSGYTF. DNA of the CDR3: TGTGCCAGCAGTTTTGAGCGTCAGGTCAGCGGCTACACCTTC.